Listed below are T cell receptor beta chains from one sample, sequenced in a study of cytomegalovirus exposure and HLA in healthy donors. Repertoires were generated with immunoSEQ multiplex PCR, while TCRdb's copy carries only in-frame clones and drops some. The data contain more than 50,000 clones, roughly 80% of them seen just once; the ten biggest clones take up 20% to 25%. Sequenced sample: PBMCs. The receptors were sampled from a woman between 40 and 55 years old in good health and CMV-seropositive. Each CDR3 is given with its conserved first and last residue. The D gene is left open where the match is weak. For some rows the clone size is stated as once, few or many, or as a class when expanded; others skip it.

j_call clone_size d_call v_call cdr3_aa cdr3_nt
TRBJ1-1 NA NA TRBV25-1 CASSEYRDTEAFF TGTGCCAGCAGTGAATACAGGGACACTGAAGCTTTCTTT
TRBJ2-3 NA NA TRBV6-5 CASSYFPLDTQYF TGTGCCAGCAGTTACTTCCCTCTGGATACGCAGTATTTT
TRBJ1-1 NA NA TRBV15 CATGQDVLDTEAFF TGTGCCACCGGACAAGATGTCTTGGACACTGAAGCTTTCTTT
TRBJ1-1 NA TRBD1 TRBV19 CASSPRTGGVTEAFF TGTGCCAGTAGTCCCCGGACAGGGGGAGTCACTGAAGCTTTCTTT
TRBJ2-1 once NA TRBV15 CATSSPQFSSYNEQFF TGTGCCACCAGCAGCCCCCAGTTCAGCTCCTACAATGAGCAGTTCTTC
TRBJ1-2 NA TRBD1 TRBV5-4 CASSLDGTGGAGGYTF TGTGCCAGCAGCCTAGACGGGACAGGGGGCGCCGGGGGCTACACCTTC
TRBJ1-6 NA NA TRBV30 CAWRTETLHF TGTGCCTGGAGAACGGAGACCCTCCACTTT
TRBJ2-7 NA TRBD1 TRBV11-3 CASSPGTDYEQYF TGTGCCAGCAGCCCCGGGACAGACTACGAGCAGTACTTC
TRBJ1-1 NA NA TRBV28 CASSLRKASINTEAFF TGTGCCAGCAGTTTGAGGAAGGCAAGTATTAACACTGAAGCTTTCTTT
TRBJ2-7 NA TRBD2 TRBV6-6 CASSLSLGGGAEGYF TGTGCCAGCAGCTTGAGCCTGGGCGGGGGGGCCGAGGGGTACTTC
TRBJ2-2 few TRBD1 TRBV6-6 CASSSVGQGNTGELFF TGTGCCAGCAGTTCCGTCGGACAGGGGAACACCGGGGAGCTGTTTTTT
TRBJ1-2 NA NA TRBV19 CASSINLGSYGYTF TGTGCCAGTAGTATTAACTTGGGCAGCTATGGCTACACCTTC
TRBJ1-2 NA NA TRBV4-3 CASSQDRGGDYGYTF TGCGCCAGCAGCCAAGATCGGGGGGGAGACTATGGCTACACCTTC
TRBJ1-2 NA TRBD1 TRBV28 CASSLGTVYGYTF TGTGCCAGCAGTTTAGGGACAGTTTATGGCTACACCTTC
TRBJ2-7 NA NA TRBV30 CAWSVGGESEQYF TGTGCCTGGAGTGTAGGGGGGGAAAGCGAGCAGTACTTC
TRBJ1-2 few NA TRBV20-1 CSASQGYGYTF TGCAGTGCTAGTCAGGGCTATGGCTACACCTTC
TRBJ1-2 NA TRBD1 TRBV6-5 CASSYIGQGTRGYTF TGTGCCAGCAGTTACATCGGACAGGGGACGCGGGGCTACACCTTC
TRBJ1-4 NA NA TRBV7-9 CASSLVAMNEKLFF TGTGCCAGCAGCTTAGTAGCAATGAATGAAAAACTGTTTTTT
TRBJ2-2 NA NA TRBV4-2 CASSLTQGTNTGELFF TGTGCCAGCAGCCTGACCCAGGGGACCAACACCGGGGAGCTGTTTTTT
TRBJ1-1 NA NA TRBV19 CASKPPRGNFMNTEAFF TGTGCCAGCAAGCCCCCGAGGGGGAATTTCATGAACACTGAAGCTTTCTTT
TRBJ2-5 NA NA TRBV7-9 CSSSPLGETQYF TGTTCCAGCAGCCCCCTCGGGGAGACCCAGTACTTC
TRBJ1-2 NA TRBD1 TRBV5-4 CASRVGTGGDYGYTF TGTGCCAGCAGGGTCGGGACAGGGGGCGACTATGGCTACACCTTC
TRBJ1-3 NA NA TRBV6-5 CASRDTRSGNTIYF TGTGCCAGCAGGGACACCCGCTCTGGAAACACCATATATTTT
TRBJ1-2 NA NA TRBV2 CASSPGARGDYGYTF TGTGCCAGCAGTCCTGGGGCTCGGGGGGACTATGGCTACACCTTC
TRBJ1-5 few TRBD1 TRBV4-3 CASSHDDRGNQPQHF TGCGCCAGCAGCCATGACGACAGGGGCAATCAGCCCCAGCATTTT
TRBJ1-6 once NA TRBV9 CASSPGNNSPLHF TGTGCCAGCAGCCCCGGGAACAATTCACCCCTCCACTTT
TRBJ2-5 NA TRBD1 TRBV6-5 CASSDGTEGEQYF TGTGCCAGCAGTGACGGGACAGAGGGGGAGCAGTACTTC
TRBJ1-5 NA NA TRBV21-1 CASSKVRAGRRQPQHF TGTGCCAGCAGCAAAGTGCGGGCCGGGAGAAGGCAGCCCCAGCATTTT